These 8 T cell receptor beta chains were all obtained from the same sample, sequenced in a study of T-cell reconstitution after alpha-beta-depleted transplantation in children. It was with unique molecular identifiers that the TCRbeta library was prepared. TCRdb passed the PCR reads through MiXCR, listing each CDR3 protein once. The data contain around 400,000 distinct CDR3 sequences, roughly 20% of them singletons. Sequences were derived from PBMCs from the stem cell graft donor, sampled from the stem cell graft. Receptor source: a human donor who donated a stem cell graft to a child with acute myeloid leukemia.

This clonotype was observed many times. This rearrangement joins TRBV10-3 to TRBJ2-3; 9 bases match TRBD2. Germline CDR1 reads ENHRY; CDR2 reads SYGVKD. After removal of 10 bases from V and 4 bases from J, the junction contained 9 bases not matched to a gene. The CDR3 runs 14 residues. The CDR3 DNA reads as TGTGCCAGCGCTCTAGCGGGACTTTCAGATACGCAGTATTTT. It translates to CASALAGLSDTQYF.

This CDR3 is CASSDGTAHEQYF. CDR3 nucleotides: TGTGCCAGCAGTGACGGGACAGCTCACGAGCAGTACTTC. The rearrangement joins TRBV25-1 to TRBJ2-7; 7 bases are a match to TRBD1. This CDR3 is built from 13 residues. The germline V gene has CDR1 MGHDK and CDR2 SYGVNS. V lost 3 bases, J lost 5 bases, and 4 bases stayed unmatched.

The chain carries TRBV6-2 or TRBV6-3 and TRBJ2-7; no clear D. The germline V gene has CDR1 MNHEY and CDR2 SVGEGT. The CDR3 sequence is 15 residues long. Trimming removed 6 bases from V and 0 bases from J, with 15 bases in between. DNA of the CDR3: TGTGCCAGCAGAGGATTCACCACCGGCTCCTACGAGCAGTACTTC. The encoded protein is CASRGFTTGSYEQYF.

The V call is TRBV20-1, the J call TRBJ2-1; TRBD2 matches 9 bases. The CDR3 has 14 residues. Germline assignment: CDR1 DFQATT and CDR2 SNEGSKA (reference sequence). Unmatched junction bases numbered 4, after V lost 3 bases and J lost 4 bases. CDR3 DNA sequence: TGCAGTGCTAGGACTAGCGGCCAATACAATGAGCAGTTCTTC. It encodes CSARTSGQYNEQFF.

As concerns this clonotype: A much more abundant neighbour one base away suggests this may be a read error. The chain uses TRBV29-1 and TRBJ2-7; 7 bases fit TRBD1. The CDR3 extends over 14 amino acids. Germline V gives CDR1 SQVTM, CDR2 ANQGSEA. V was clipped by 5 bases and J by 2 bases; unmatched bases: 9. The CDR3 region is CSVKMMGQPYEQYF. CDR3 sequence (DNA): TGCAGCGTTAAAATGATGGGACAGCCCTACGAGCAGTACTTC.

This clonotype was recorded a few times. The chain carries TRBV6-5 and TRBJ2-7, with TRBD2 matching over 14 bases. V lost 4 bases, J lost 12 bases, and 14 bases stayed unmatched. The germline CDR1 and CDR2 sequences are MNHEY and SVGAGI. This CDR3 is built from 16 residues. The CDR3 nucleotides are TGTGCCAGCAGTTTACAGAATCCGGGACTAGCGGGAGCTACGTACTTC. Translating it yields CASSLQNPGLAGATYF.

This clonotype appeared a few times. The chain joins TRBV6-5 to TRBJ2-6, with 7 bases that match TRBD1. The trim removed 4 bases at V and 0 bases at J, leaving 9 bases unmatched. In germline, CDR1 is MNHEY, CDR2 SVGAGI. The CDR3 runs 18 residues. The CDR3 region has the DNA TGTGCCAGCAGTTCCCCCAGGGGGATGTTCTCTGGGGCCAACGTCCTGACTTTC. Translated, it gives CASSSPRGMFSGANVLTF.

In this sample, this clonotype turned up a few times. The chain recombines TRBV12-3 or TRBV12-4 with TRBJ2-7, with 8 bases matching TRBD2. This CDR3 comprises 15 residues. With 6 bases clipped from V and 0 bases from J, the junction kept 7 bases outside the gene matches. The CDR3 sequence: CASSLTSASSYEQYF. The CDR3 nucleotides read TGTGCCAGCAGCTTGACTAGCGCCAGCTCCTACGAGCAGTACTTC.